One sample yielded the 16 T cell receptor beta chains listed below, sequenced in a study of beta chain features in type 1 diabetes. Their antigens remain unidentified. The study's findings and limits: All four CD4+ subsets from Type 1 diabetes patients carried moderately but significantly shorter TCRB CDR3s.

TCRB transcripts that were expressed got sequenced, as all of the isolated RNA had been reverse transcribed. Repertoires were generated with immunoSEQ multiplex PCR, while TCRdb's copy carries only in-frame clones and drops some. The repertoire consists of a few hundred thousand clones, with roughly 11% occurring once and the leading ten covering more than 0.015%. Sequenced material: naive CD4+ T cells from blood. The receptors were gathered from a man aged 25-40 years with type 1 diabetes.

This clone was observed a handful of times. The CDR3 nucleotides read TGCGCCAGCAGCCAGACCCCAGGGTTGACGGGAAACACCATATATTTT. Its translation: CASSQTPGLTGNTIYF. The chain couples TRBV4-1 to TRBJ1-3; possible D gene TRBD1, 5 bases. Germline V lookup: CDR1 MGHRA, CDR2 YSYEKL. V was trimmed by 3 bases and J by 4 bases, leaving 16 bases between them. The CDR3 has 16 residues.

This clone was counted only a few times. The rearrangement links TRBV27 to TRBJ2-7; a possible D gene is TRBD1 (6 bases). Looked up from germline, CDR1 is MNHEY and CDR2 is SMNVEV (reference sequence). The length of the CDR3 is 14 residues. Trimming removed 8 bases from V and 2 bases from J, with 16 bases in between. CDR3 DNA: TGTGCCAGCGGACCTTTTGGACAGCCCTACGAGCAGTACTTC. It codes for CASGPFGQPYEQYF.

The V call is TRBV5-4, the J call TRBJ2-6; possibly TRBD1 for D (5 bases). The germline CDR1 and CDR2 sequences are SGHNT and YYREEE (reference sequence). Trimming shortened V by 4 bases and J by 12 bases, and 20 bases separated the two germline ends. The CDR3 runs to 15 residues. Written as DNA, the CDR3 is TGTGCCAGCAGCCCAAAGTCAGGAAAGGGGATCGTCCTGACTTTC. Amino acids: CASSPKSGKGIVLTF.

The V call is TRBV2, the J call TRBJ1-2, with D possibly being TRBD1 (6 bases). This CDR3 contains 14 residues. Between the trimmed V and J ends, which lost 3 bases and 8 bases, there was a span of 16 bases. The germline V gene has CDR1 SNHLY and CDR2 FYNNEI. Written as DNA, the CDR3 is TGTGCCAGCAGTGACCTTGGCAGGGGAGAGGGCTACACCTTC. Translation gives CASSDLGRGEGYTF.

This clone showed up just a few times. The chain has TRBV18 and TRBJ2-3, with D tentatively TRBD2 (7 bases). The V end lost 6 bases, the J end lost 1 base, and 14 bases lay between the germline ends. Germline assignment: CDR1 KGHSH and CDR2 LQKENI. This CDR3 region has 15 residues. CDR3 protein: CASSRAGARTDTQYF. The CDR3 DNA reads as TGTGCCAGCTCGAGGGCGGGGGCCCGCACAGATACGCAGTATTTT.

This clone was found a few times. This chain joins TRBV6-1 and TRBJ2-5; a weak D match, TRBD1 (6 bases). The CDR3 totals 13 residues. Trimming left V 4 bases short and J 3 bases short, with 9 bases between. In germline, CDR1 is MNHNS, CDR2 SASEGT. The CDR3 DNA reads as TGTGCCAGCAGTGTTGGACAGAAAGAGACCCAGTACTTC. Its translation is CASSVGQKETQYF.

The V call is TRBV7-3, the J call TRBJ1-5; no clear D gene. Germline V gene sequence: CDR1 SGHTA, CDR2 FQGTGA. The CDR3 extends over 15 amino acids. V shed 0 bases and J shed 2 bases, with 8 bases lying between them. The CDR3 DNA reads TGTGCCAGCAGCTTAACGGGAGACGGCAATCAGCCCCAGCATTTT. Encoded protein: CASSLTGDGNQPQHF. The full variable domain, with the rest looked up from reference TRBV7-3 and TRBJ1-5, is GAGVSQTPSNKVTEKGKYVELRCDPISGHTALYWYRQSLGQGPEFLIYFQGTGAADDSGLPNDRFFAVRPEGSVSTLKIQRTERGDSAVYLCASSLTGDGNQPQHFGDGTRLSIL.

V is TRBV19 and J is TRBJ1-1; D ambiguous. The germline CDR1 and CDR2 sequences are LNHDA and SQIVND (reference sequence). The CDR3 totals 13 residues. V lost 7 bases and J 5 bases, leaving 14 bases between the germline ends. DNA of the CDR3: TGTGCCAGTAAGCCCCGGGAGGTAACTGAAGCTTTCTTT. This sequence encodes CASKPREVTEAFF.

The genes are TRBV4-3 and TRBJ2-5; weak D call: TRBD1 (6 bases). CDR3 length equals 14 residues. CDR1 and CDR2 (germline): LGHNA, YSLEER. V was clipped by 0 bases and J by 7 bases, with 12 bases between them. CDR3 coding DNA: TGCGCCAGCAGCCAAGAGATAGGGGGAAGGACCCAGTACTTC. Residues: CASSQEIGGRTQYF.

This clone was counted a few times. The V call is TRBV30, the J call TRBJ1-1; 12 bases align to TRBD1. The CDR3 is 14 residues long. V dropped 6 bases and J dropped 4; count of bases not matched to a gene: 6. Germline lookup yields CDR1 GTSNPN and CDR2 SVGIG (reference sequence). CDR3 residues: CACGTGGLGTEAFF. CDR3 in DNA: TGTGCCTGCGGGACAGGGGGCTTGGGCACTGAAGCTTTCTTT.

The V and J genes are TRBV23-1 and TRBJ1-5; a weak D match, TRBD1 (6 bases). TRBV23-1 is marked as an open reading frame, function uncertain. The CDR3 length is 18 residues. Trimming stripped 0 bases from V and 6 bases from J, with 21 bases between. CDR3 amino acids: CASSQSCDRRLQSQPQHF. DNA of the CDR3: TGCGCCAGCAGTCAATCTTGTGACAGGCGCCTCCAATCTCAGCCCCAGCATTTT.

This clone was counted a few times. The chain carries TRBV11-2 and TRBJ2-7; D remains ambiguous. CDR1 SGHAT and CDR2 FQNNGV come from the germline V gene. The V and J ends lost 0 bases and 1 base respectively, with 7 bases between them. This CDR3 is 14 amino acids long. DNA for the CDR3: TGTGCCAGCAGCTTAGAACTGGTATCCTACGAGCAGTACTTC. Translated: CASSLELVSYEQYF.

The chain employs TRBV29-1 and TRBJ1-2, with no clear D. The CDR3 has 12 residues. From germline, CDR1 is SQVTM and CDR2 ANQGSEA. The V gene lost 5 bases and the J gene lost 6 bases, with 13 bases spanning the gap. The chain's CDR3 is CSVPDILHGYTF. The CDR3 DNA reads TGCAGCGTTCCTGACATCCTCCATGGCTACACCTTC.

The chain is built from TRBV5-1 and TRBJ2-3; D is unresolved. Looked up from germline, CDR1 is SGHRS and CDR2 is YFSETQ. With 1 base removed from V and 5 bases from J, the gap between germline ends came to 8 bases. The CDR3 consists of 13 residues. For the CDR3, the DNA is TGCGCCAGCAGCTTGATGTCCGGAGATACGCAGTATTTT. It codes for CASSLMSGDTQYF.

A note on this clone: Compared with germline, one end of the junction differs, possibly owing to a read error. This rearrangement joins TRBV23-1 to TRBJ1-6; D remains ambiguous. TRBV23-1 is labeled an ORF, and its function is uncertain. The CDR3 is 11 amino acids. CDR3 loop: CASSQDPGLDF. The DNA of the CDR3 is TGCGCCAGCAGTCAAGATCCAGGCCTCGACTTT.

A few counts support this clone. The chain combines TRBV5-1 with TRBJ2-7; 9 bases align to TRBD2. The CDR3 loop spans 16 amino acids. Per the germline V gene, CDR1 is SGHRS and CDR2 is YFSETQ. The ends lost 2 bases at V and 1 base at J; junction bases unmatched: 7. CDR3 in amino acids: CASSFELSGGSYEQYF. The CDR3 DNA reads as TGCGCCAGCAGCTTTGAGCTTAGCGGGGGATCCTACGAGCAGTACTTC.